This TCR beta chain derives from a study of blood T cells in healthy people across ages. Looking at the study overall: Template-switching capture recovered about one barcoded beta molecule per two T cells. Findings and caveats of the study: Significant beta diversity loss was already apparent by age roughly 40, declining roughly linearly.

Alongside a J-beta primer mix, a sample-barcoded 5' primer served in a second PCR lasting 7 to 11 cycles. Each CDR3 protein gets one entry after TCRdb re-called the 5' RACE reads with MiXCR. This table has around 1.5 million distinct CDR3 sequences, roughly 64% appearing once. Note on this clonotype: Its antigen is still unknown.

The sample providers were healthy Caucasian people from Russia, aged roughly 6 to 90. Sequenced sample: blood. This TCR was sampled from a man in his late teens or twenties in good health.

In DNA, the CDR3 is TGTGCCAGCAGCGTAAACCTGGGACCCTACGAGCAGTACTTC. It encodes CASSVNLGPYEQYF. The chain recombines TRBV7-2 with TRBJ2-7; D could derive from TRBD1 or TRBD2 (5 bases each). Trimming took off 5 bases at V and 2 bases at J, with 13 bases between the two ends. In germline, CDR1 is SGHTA, CDR2 FQGNSA. The CDR3 loop spans 14 amino acids.